The subject of this entry is one TCR beta chain. Which antigen it targets is not known. Nothing much larger sits one base from this clone, and base qualities are not available. The label giving this sample's treatment or condition can be read as: roughly 11-day PBMC culture with coronavirus spike peptide pools or control peptides (ViraFEST assay). To expand antigen-specific T cells with peptide pools and then pick out the expanded clonotypes through TCR sequencing, the study relied on the ViraFEST assay. The convalescent patients' positive SARS-CoV-2 PCR tests were from March to December 2020, which was before the Alpha, Beta and Delta variants emerged in the United States. Each well held about 1.8 million PBMCs cultured with approximately 10 ug/ml peptide pools in IMDM containing 5% human AB serum and roughly 10 IU/ml IL-2. On days 3 and 7, half of the culture medium was replaced with fresh IL-2-containing medium. After 10 to 11 days of culture, CD4+ T cells were isolated by negative selection with the EasySep CD4+ T cell isolation kit. Ficoll-Paque Plus gradient centrifugation was used to isolate PBMCs from whole blood, and the isolated PBMCs were then either used fresh or cryopreserved at -140C. Culture conditions were generally each tested in triplicate wells.

These data come from a study of vaccination and CD4 T cells after COVID-19 (dated by TCRdb to between 2022 and 2023). Concerning the study at large: Convalescent patients had a positive SARS-CoV-2 result on nasal swab PCR, and of these patients, about ten had mild disease and one had severe disease. Six males and four females were included in the convalescent cohort, with two Hispanic individuals, seven Caucasians, two Asians and one multiracial person represented. Two doses of either the Pfizer-BioNTech BNT162b2 vaccine (n=8) or the Moderna mRNA-1273 vaccine (n=2) were administered to participants. Post-COVID blood samples were collected from convalescent patients a median of roughly 100 days after diagnosis, with a range of about 30 to 161 days. Post-vaccine blood samples were collected a median of around 2.5 months after the second vaccine dose, ranging from about 14 to 241 days. Culture stimuli were overlapping spike peptide pools from SARS-CoV-2 and from the common cold coronaviruses HCoV-NL63, HCoV-OC43 and HCoV-229E. In control cultures, a CEFX viral epitope pool was used as positive control, an HIV-1 Nef peptide pool was used as negative control, or no peptide was added. The spike-specific CD4+ TCR repertoire was compared before and after mRNA vaccination in 10 to 11 COVID-19 convalescent patients and a handful of infection-naive healthy vaccine recipients.

The CDR1 and CDR2 encoded by the germline V gene (reference sequence) are DFQATT and SNEGSKA. V lost 5 bases and J lost 3 bases; the stretch between them is 13 bases long. Including the terminal cysteine and phenylalanine, the CDR3 comprises 13 residues. CDR3 DNA is the only sequence kept; it has 39 bases, read in frame from the first base. The research as a whole found: The study included relatively few convalescent patients and did not analyze early timepoints after natural infection. Although the median number of SARS-CoV-2-reactive clonotypes went up from around 20 after infection to about 38 after vaccination, the increase was not significant. Among convalescent patients, a median around 89% of the SARS-CoV-2-reactive clones seen after vaccination appeared only after vaccination, which suggests priming specific to the vaccine. Nearly all vaccine-specific clones in convalescent patients (304 of 307) were mono-reactive for SARS-CoV-2 spike rather than cross-reactive with common cold coronaviruses.

Receptor libraries were prepared by PCR. DNA from cultured CD4+ T cells was subjected to TCR sequencing with the Oncomine TCR Beta short-read assay at the Johns Hopkins FTIC core. The QIAamp micro DNA kit was used to extract genomic DNA from the cultured CD4+ T cells. The Oncomine TCR Beta libraries from cultured CD4+ T cells were pooled using unique dual indexes and then sequenced on an Illumina iSeq 100. From the authors' description of their analysis: Non-productive sequences were filtered out, and CDR3s that did not start with C, did not end with F or W, or were shorter than 7 amino acids were discarded. Antigen-specific clonotypes were identified using the MANAFEST web application through comparison of peptide-stimulated wells with reference and other culture wells. To be called positive, a clone needed an FDR below 0.05, an odds ratio above 5, and a productive frequency above 0.1% in at least two of three replicate wells. Clonotypes that were significantly expanded in both SARS-CoV-2 spike wells and at least one common cold coronavirus spike condition were defined as cross-reactive. Levenshtein distances (stringdist) and unrooted phylogenetic trees (ape) in R version 3.6.1 were used to assess CDR3 homology. TCRdb reran the public reads through fastp at Q25 and MiXCR, keeping productive beta chains. All rows with the same CDR3 protein become a single entry with the most common DNA and genes. What appears here as the V and J calls and clone size reflects TCRdb's work, not the paper's. The sample table records about 26,000 distinct CDR3 sequences; roughly 42% of these occur just once. Of the sample, 11% falls within the top ten clones.

This clonotype originated in a human donor who had recovered from COVID-19. The rearrangement combines TRBV20-1 with TRBJ1-1; perhaps TRBD1 is the D gene, with 6 bases matching. Material: CD4+ T cells from blood, cultured in vitro. The DNA sequence is as follows: TGCAGTGCTCAAAACAGGGAGGACACTGAAGCTTTCTTT. It encodes CSAQNREDTEAFF.